This TCR beta chain was obtained from a study of PD-1 blockade in classical Hodgkin lymphoma. About the study: With a 2-week interval, patients received intravenous nivolumab at 3 mg/kg. Study-wide results and limits: Healthy donors were reported to have higher baseline TCR diversity than newly diagnosed patients.

Concerning this clone: What it binds is not known.

Here immunoSEQ multiplex PCR was the method, and the copy in TCRdb shows in-frame clones only, minus some. In the table there are around 50,000 clones, about 76% of which are singletons. Time point of the sample: cycle 4 day 1 (C4D1), after more than five weeks of nivolumab. Autologous stem cell transplantation was followed by relapse in every patient, and brentuximab vedotin exposure varied. The receptor's source is a human donor with classical Hodgkin lymphoma. Sequences were derived from peripheral blood mononuclear cells (PBMCs), sampled before the fourth cycle of nivolumab.

The CDR3 here is CASSLEPVQGIGDTQYF. CDR3 coding DNA: TGCGCCAGCAGCCTTGAACCAGTGCAGGGGATAGGAGATACGCAGTATTTT. The rearrangement uses TRBV4-3 and TRBJ2-3; weak D call: TRBD1 (6 bases). The CDR3 is 17 amino acids. From germline, CDR1 is LGHNA and CDR2 YSLEER. Trimming took 4 bases from V and 5 from J, leaving 22 bases between them.